The present T cell receptor beta chain was sequenced within a study of CXCR3-negative and CXCR3-positive naive CD8 T cells. General study results and limits: In naive cells, CXCR3-negative and CXCR3-positive subsets had similar TRBV-TRBJ usage; memory cells differed. TCR strength was inferred from TRB CDR3 properties, while surface CD5 was comparable between naive subsets.

As concerns this clonotype: What it recognizes is unknown.

The CDR3 spans 11 residues. CDR1 SQVTM and CDR2 ANQGSEA come from the germline V gene. TRB cDNA was prepared as libraries by UMI-labeled 5' RACE. TCRdb re-called the 5' RACE reads and shows each CDR3 protein once, DNA omitted. This sample contains about 38,000 distinct CDR3 sequences. This TCR derives from a human donor in good health. Some clones in this sample may be carry-over from other donors' samples. The sequencing sample was made of memory CD8+ T cells from blood. This sequence joins TRBV29-1 and TRBJ2-7; TCRdb lists TRBD1, though no DNA is available to test this call. The CDR3 sequence is CSARDSYEQYF.